The sequence of this TCR beta chain was determined in a study of T cell responses to AZD1222 COVID-19 vaccine. Turning to the study itself: Analyses pooled second doses at about 4 or about 12 weeks.

On this clone: Its cognate antigen is unknown.

CDR1 SQVTM and CDR2 ANQGSEA come from the germline V gene. The CDR3 loop spans 13 amino acids. The V and J ends lost 1 base and 7 bases, in that order; junction bases with no gene match: 6. Findings and caveats of the study: With two AZD1222 doses given, Spike-specific TCR breadth and depth both rose.

Profiled with immunoSEQ multiplex PCR; TCRdb holds only in-frame clones, not every one. This table holds around 76,000 clones, roughly 81% found once. The material was peripheral blood, obtained on day 0 of AZD1222 vaccination. The chain employs TRBV29-1 and TRBJ1-1, with 7 bases that match TRBD1. This receptor was obtained from an adult in good health. The CDR3 loop reads CSVEATQGVEAFF. In DNA, the CDR3 is TGCAGCGTTGAAGCTACGCAGGGGGTTGAAGCTTTCTTT.